Listed here are 28 T cell receptor beta chains from one sample, sequenced in a study of control samples from healthy donors and cancer patients. Measured with immunoSEQ multiplex PCR; TCRdb has only the in-frame clones, and not every one. The sample shows about 140,000 clones, 91% of them seen only once. The sequenced sample consisted of blood. The origin of the receptors is a man in his late teens or twenties in good health.

V is TRBV5-1 and J is TRBJ2-1; TRBD2 matches at 9 bases. J was trimmed by 7 bases and V by 6 bases; bases with no gene match: 8. CDR1 is SGHRS and CDR2 is YFSETQ in the germline V gene. This CDR3 has 14 residues. The CDR3 loop reads CASTSGGGANEQFF. As DNA, the CDR3 is TGCGCCAGCACGTCAGGCGGGGGGGCAAATGAGCAGTTCTTC.

This chain connects TRBV19 to TRBJ1-4, with D maybe TRBD1 (5 bases). V was cut by 6 bases and J by 0 bases, with 8 bases left in between. The CDR3 is made up of 14 amino acids. CDR1 is LNHDA and CDR2 is SQIVND in the germline V gene (reference sequence). The CDR3 DNA is TGTGCCAGTAGCATGACAGCAACTAATGAAAAACTGTTTTTT. Amino acid sequence: CASSMTATNEKLFF.

V usage is TRBV7-3 and J usage is TRBJ2-3; 9 bases fit TRBD1. Germline V gene data show CDR1 as SGHTA and CDR2 as FQGTGA. The V segment lost 6 bases and the J segment 4 bases; nucleotides outside the gene matches: 8. This CDR3 contains 15 residues. CDR3 sequence (DNA): TGTGCCAGCAGTGCCGGGACAGGGAGGGCAGATACGCAGTATTTT. The encoded protein is CASSAGTGRADTQYF.

The chain joins TRBV29-1 to TRBJ2-2, with 9 bases identical to TRBD1. This CDR3 comprises 16 residues. Looked up from germline, CDR1 is SQVTM and CDR2 is ANQGSEA. V trimming: 6 bases; J trimming: 2 bases; junction bases outside the gene matches: 10. The DNA of the CDR3 is TGCAGCGTCGGCCGGACAGGGGACGCCAACACCGGGGAGCTGTTTTTT. It encodes CSVGRTGDANTGELFF.

This clone appeared once. The chain joins TRBV7-9 to TRBJ2-3; 10 bases align to TRBD2. With V trimmed by 5 bases and J by 0 bases, 11 bases remained unmatched. Germline V lookup: CDR1 SEHNR, CDR2 FQNEAQ (reference sequence). The CDR3 length is 18 residues. The DNA for the CDR3 is TGTGCCAGCAGCCCGACTAGCGGGCCCCGGAAAAGCACAGATACGCAGTATTTT. This codes for CASSPTSGPRKSTDTQYF.

V and J are TRBV7-9 and TRBJ1-6, with D hard to call. V was shortened by 7 bases and J by 14 bases, with 21 bases between the two germline ends. Germline V gives CDR1 SEHNR, CDR2 FQNEAQ (reference sequence). The CDR3 extends over 14 amino acids. CDR3 DNA: TGTGCCAGCAACCCGGACGTCGCCCAGCTTTCCCTCCACTTT. Protein: CASNPDVAQLSLHF.

V usage is TRBV7-9 and J usage is TRBJ1-2; 8 nucleotides match TRBD1. Germline V lookup: CDR1 SEHNR, CDR2 FQNEAQ (reference sequence). The CDR3 covers 13 residues. V lost 1 base and J lost 5; bases outside the gene matches: 0. For the CDR3, the DNA is TGTGCCAGCAGCTTAGGGACAGGGTATGGCTACACCTTC. It specifies CASSLGTGYGYTF.

This clone was detected only once. This sequence joins TRBV5-1 and TRBJ2-3; 11 bases match TRBD2. V lost 0 bases and J lost 5; bases outside the gene matches: 8. The V gene's germline CDR1 is SGHRS and CDR2 YFSETQ. The CDR3 covers 17 residues. CDR3 coding DNA: TGCGCCAGCAGCTTGGAGGGTCTAGCGGGGGGAGGAGATACGCAGTATTTT. Protein sequence: CASSLEGLAGGGDTQYF. The full variable domain, with the rest looked up from reference TRBV5-1 and TRBJ2-3, is KAGVTQTPRYLIKTRGQQVTLSCSPISGHRSVSWYQQTPGQGLQFLFEYFSETQRNKGNFPGRFSGRQFSNSRSEMNVSTLELGDSALYLCASSLEGLAGGGDTQYFGPGTRLTVL.

CDR3 region: CSVPGTGGTGELFF. The CDR3 coding sequence is TGCAGCGTGCCCGGGACAGGGGGGACCGGGGAGCTGTTTTTT. J is TRBJ2-2 and V is TRBV29-1; 11 bases match TRBD1. Trimming at V came to 6 bases and at J to 5 bases, leaving 5 bases not matched to a gene. The CDR3 length is 14 residues. Per the germline V gene, CDR1 is SQVTM and CDR2 is ANQGSEA.

The CDR3: CASSLGGGNTIYF. CDR3 bases: TGTGCCAGCAGTTTAGGTGGGGGAAACACCATATATTTT. This chain joins TRBV12-3 or TRBV12-4 and TRBJ1-3, with D unclear. This CDR3 comprises 13 residues. Trimming left V 1 base short and J 4 bases short, with 5 bases between.

The chain has TRBV5-6 and TRBJ1-6; D gene unclear. Between the trimmed V and J ends, which lost 4 bases and 7 bases, there was a span of 15 bases. Germline CDR1 reads SGHDT; CDR2 reads YYEEEE. The CDR3 contains 15 residues. The CDR3 nucleotides are TGTGCCAGCAGCCCGGGTTTTTTCCGGAATTCACCCCTCCACTTT. This codes for CASSPGFFRNSPLHF.

Here the CDR3 reads CASSQDYTNYGYTF. The DNA of the CDR3 is TGTGCCAGCAGCCAAGATTACACTAACTATGGCTACACCTTC. The chain has TRBV3-1 (or the pseudogene TRBV3-2) and TRBJ1-2; no clear D gene. Germline loops: CDR1 LGHDT, CDR2 YNNKEL (reference sequence). This CDR3 has 14 residues. Trimming stripped 0 bases from V and 0 bases from J, with 5 bases between.

The rearrangement links TRBV7-2 to TRBJ1-2; D ambiguous. Trimming removed 1 base at V and 0 bases at J, with 12 bases between. Germline loops: CDR1 SGHTA, CDR2 FQGNSA. This CDR3 has 16 residues. This CDR3 is CASSLVGAGSNYGYTF. CDR3 nucleotides: TGTGCCAGCAGCTTAGTCGGCGCAGGCTCTAACTATGGCTACACCTTC.

A word on this clone: A read error may account for a junction end that differs from germline. CDR3 bases: TGTGCCAGCAGGTTTGCAGGATCCTCTGATGCTTTCTTT. Encoded protein: CASRFAGSSDAFF. V usage is TRBV7-2 and J usage is TRBJ1-1, with D unresolved. The germline V gene encodes CDR1 SGHTA and CDR2 FQGNSA. There are 13 residues in the CDR3.

The CDR3 DNA is TGTGCCAGCAGCCGAACAGATACGCAGTATTTT. Amino acids: CASSRTDTQYF. The V gene is TRBV2, the J gene TRBJ2-3; D not certain. Germline V lookup: CDR1 SNHLY, CDR2 FYNNEI. CDR3 length: 11 amino acids. The ends were cut back, 6 bases at V and 3 bases at J, with 4 bases in the middle. The full variable domain, rest sourced from reference TRBV2 and TRBJ2-3, is EPEVTQTPSHQVTQMGQEVILRCVPISNHLYFYWYRQILGQKVEFLVSFYNNEISEKSEIFDDQFSVERPDGSNFTLKIRSTKLEDSAMYFCASSRTDTQYFGPGTRLTVL.

The V call is TRBV11-2, the J call TRBJ2-3, with D possibly being TRBD2 (7 bases). Trimming took 5 bases from V and 6 from J, leaving 18 bases between them. Germline loops: CDR1 SGHAT, CDR2 FQNNGV. This CDR3 comprises 15 residues. CDR3 coding DNA: TGTGCCAGCAGCCCAGTTGGGGGGGCTGGGGATACGCAGTATTTT. It translates to CASSPVGGAGDTQYF.

This clone was seen only once. The V gene is TRBV2, the J gene TRBJ2-5; D remains unclear. The CDR3 extends over 16 amino acids. The germline gives CDR1 SNHLY, CDR2 FYNNEI. V dropped 2 bases and J dropped 2 bases, with 15 bases sitting between them. CDR3 in amino acids: CASSERFRGDQETQYF. DNA for the CDR3: TGTGCCAGCAGTGAAAGGTTCCGTGGTGATCAAGAGACCCAGTACTTC.

V usage is TRBV3-1 (or the pseudogene TRBV3-2) and J usage is TRBJ1-6; TRBD1 aligns across 7 bases. Germline V gene lookup returns CDR1 LGHDT and CDR2 YNNKEL (reference sequence). The CDR3 contains 14 residues. J lost 7 bases, V lost 10 bases, and 10 bases had no gene match. The CDR3: CATRIGTDNSPLHF. Written as DNA, the CDR3 is TGTGCCACCAGAATAGGGACAGACAATTCACCCCTCCACTTT.

The V and J genes are TRBV24-1 and TRBJ1-1; no reliable D call. The germline V and J ends were trimmed by 12 bases and 6 bases, with 13 bases remaining between them. The CDR3 loop spans 11 amino acids. Germline CDR1 is KGHDR and CDR2 is SFDVKD. The chain's CDR3 is CAPIPHAEAFF. The CDR3 DNA is TGTGCCCCAATTCCCCACGCTGAAGCTTTCTTT.

This chain links TRBV19 with TRBJ1-4; perhaps TRBD1 as D (6 bases). Germline values: CDR1 LNHDA, CDR2 SQIVND (reference sequence). Trimming removed 7 bases at V and 8 bases at J, with 20 bases between. This CDR3 contains 15 residues. The CDR3 here is CASIETGRIGEKLFF. The CDR3 DNA follows: TGTGCCAGTATTGAAACAGGGAGAATAGGCGAAAAACTGTTTTTT.

J is TRBJ1-5 and V is TRBV19, with D perhaps matching TRBD1 (6 bases). V was cut by 7 bases and J by 5 bases, with 15 bases left in between. The V gene's germline CDR1 is LNHDA and CDR2 SQIVND (reference sequence). The CDR3 runs 14 residues. The CDR3 protein is CASIKAAGDQPQHF. The CDR3 DNA sequence: TGTGCCAGTATTAAGGCGGCAGGGGATCAGCCCCAGCATTTT.

The chain has TRBV2 and TRBJ2-2; D uncertain. V shed 7 bases and J shed 1 base, with 13 bases lying between them. Germline V gives CDR1 SNHLY, CDR2 FYNNEI. The CDR3 is made up of 15 amino acids. The CDR3 nucleotides read TGTGCCAGCAAAACGGGCCAGCAGAACACCGGGGAGCTGTTTTTT. Translating it yields CASKTGQQNTGELFF.

The CDR3, as DNA: TGTGCCAGCAGTTCGGCTCTAGCGGGGGGGCGGATGGTCGACGAGCAGTACTTC. Translated: CASSSALAGGRMVDEQYF. The chain links TRBV6-2 or TRBV6-3 to TRBJ2-7; 12 nucleotides match TRBD2. J was trimmed by 5 bases and V by 4 bases; bases with no gene match: 15. The CDR3 contains 18 residues. The germline V gene encodes CDR1 MNHEY and CDR2 SVGEGT.

The J gene is TRBJ1-1, the V gene TRBV7-9; 9 bases align to TRBD1. The CDR3 is 15 amino acids. From germline, CDR1 is SEHNR and CDR2 FQNEAQ (reference sequence). V trimming: 6 bases; J trimming: 3 bases; junction bases outside the gene matches: 8. CDR3: CASRPQQGAYTEAFF. The CDR3 nucleotides are TGTGCCAGCAGACCTCAACAGGGGGCGTACACTGAAGCTTTCTTT.

This chain uses TRBV15 with TRBJ1-1, with D unclear. V was cut by 5 bases and J by 3 bases, with 10 bases left in between. CDR1 is LNHNV, CDR2 YYDKDF, per germline (reference sequence). The CDR3 runs 13 residues. CDR3 loop: CATSWGGYTEAFF. CDR3 in DNA: TGTGCCACCAGCTGGGGAGGTTACACTGAAGCTTTCTTT.

This chain connects TRBV2 to TRBJ1-6; D gene uncertain. Germline CDR1 is SNHLY and CDR2 is FYNNEI. V gave up 2 bases and J gave up 14 bases, with 7 bases separating them. The CDR3 totals 11 residues. DNA of the CDR3: TGTGCCAGCAGTGAATCGGCAGCCCTCCACTTT. It codes for CASSESAALHF.

The rearrangement joins TRBV4-3 to TRBJ1-1, with a tentative D call TRBD1 (6 bases). Trimming shortened V by 4 bases and J by 1 base, and 10 bases separated the two germline ends. Per the germline V gene, CDR1 is LGHNA and CDR2 is YSLEER. The CDR3 is made up of 14 amino acids. The CDR3 loop is CASSLRGGNTEAFF. Written as DNA, the CDR3 is TGCGCCAGCAGCCTGAGAGGGGGGAACACTGAAGCTTTCTTT.

The rearrangement links TRBV28 to TRBJ1-6; no firm D call. Germline lookup yields CDR1 MDHEN and CDR2 SYDVKM. The CDR3 has 14 amino acids. Deletions cut 3 bases from V and 6 bases from J, with 9 bases between. In nucleotides, the CDR3 is TGTGCCAGCAGTTTTCTCACGGGTAATTCACCCCTCCACTTT. Amino acid sequence: CASSFLTGNSPLHF. Filled out from reference TRBV28 and TRBJ1-6, the complete variable domain reads DVKVTQSSRYLVKRTGEKVFLECVQDMDHENMFWYRQDPGLGLRLIYFSYDVKMKEKGDIPEGYSVSREKKERFSLILESASTNQTSMYLCASSFLTGNSPLHFGNGTRLTVT.